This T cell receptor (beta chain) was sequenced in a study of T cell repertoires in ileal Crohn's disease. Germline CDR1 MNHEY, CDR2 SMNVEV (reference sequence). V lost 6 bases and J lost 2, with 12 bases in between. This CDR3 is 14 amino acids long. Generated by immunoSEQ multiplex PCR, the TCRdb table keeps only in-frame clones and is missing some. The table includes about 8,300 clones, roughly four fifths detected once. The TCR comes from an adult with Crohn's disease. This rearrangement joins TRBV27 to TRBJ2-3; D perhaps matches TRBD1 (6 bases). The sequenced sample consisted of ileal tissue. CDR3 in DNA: TGTGCCAGCAGGACTGGGACAAACACAGATACGCAGTATTTT. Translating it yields CASRTGTNTDTQYF.